The clone carrying this T cell receptor beta chain was counted at least ten times. The sample is drawn from a study of T cell repertoires in cytomegalovirus infection. One entry per CDR3 protein results from TCRdb running MiXCR on the reads. This repertoire shows 350,000 to 450,000 distinct CDR3 sequences, roughly 18% found once; its top ten account for 8.7%. The CDR3 has 15 residues. The germline V gene encodes CDR1 MNHEY and CDR2 SVGEGT. V dropped 2 bases and J dropped 6; count of bases not matched to a gene: 6. The rearrangement links TRBV6-2 or TRBV6-3 to TRBJ2-3; 9 nucleotides match TRBD1. The sequencing sample was made of PBMCs. This clonotype was obtained from a human donor in good health (CMV status not recorded). Some clones in this sample may be carry-over from other donors' samples. The CDR3 bases are TGTGCCAGCAGTTACCAACAGGGGGCCCGGGATACGCAGTATTTT. Translated, it gives CASSYQQGARDTQYF.